A single sample gave rise to the 26 T cell receptor beta chains below, sequenced in a study of PD-1 blockade in classical Hodgkin lymphoma. After autologous stem cell transplantation all patients relapsed, and prior brentuximab vedotin exposure differed between cohorts. Sequencing was performed with immunoSEQ multiplex PCR; in TCRdb, only in-frame clones are kept and a portion is missing. The table lists roughly 62,000 clones, 88% of them singletons. Sequencing used peripheral blood mononuclear cells (PBMCs), obtained at baseline. These TCRs come from a human donor with classical Hodgkin lymphoma.

The chain links TRBV5-1 to TRBJ2-7; the match to TRBD1 covers 7 bases. This CDR3 spans 15 amino acids. Looked up from germline, CDR1 is SGHRS and CDR2 is YFSETQ. V trimming: 2 bases; J trimming: 3 bases; junction bases outside the gene matches: 8. The CDR3 sequence: CASSFPKDRIYEQYF. The CDR3 region has the DNA TGCGCCAGCAGCTTCCCAAAGGACAGGATCTACGAGCAGTACTTC.

This clone has a single count. The V and J genes are TRBV7-2 and TRBJ2-1; weak D call: TRBD1 (6 bases). Germline V gene sequence: CDR1 SGHTA, CDR2 FQGNSA. The ends were cut back, 3 bases at V and 5 bases at J, with 11 bases in the middle. CDR3 length: 14 amino acids. The CDR3, as DNA: TGTGCCAGCAGCTTTAACAGGGCCAACAATGAGCAGTTCTTC. This encodes CASSFNRANNEQFF.

This chain joins TRBV7-8 and TRBJ2-1, with unresolved D. The V gene's germline CDR1 is SGHVS and CDR2 FQNEAQ. CDR3 length: 15 amino acids. The V end lost 1 base, the J end lost 0 bases, and 7 bases lay between the germline ends. CDR3 sequence: CASSLEYYSYNEQFF. CDR3 coding DNA: TGTGCCAGCAGCTTAGAGTACTACTCCTACAATGAGCAGTTCTTC.

The chain joins TRBV4-2 to TRBJ1-2, with 7 positions matching TRBD1. V lost 4 bases and J lost 7; bases outside the gene matches: 9. Germline CDR1 LGHNA, CDR2 YNFKEQ. This CDR3 is 14 amino acids long. This CDR3 reads CASSPVKGAFGYTF. The DNA of the CDR3 is TGTGCCAGCAGCCCGGTTAAGGGGGCGTTTGGCTACACCTTC.

This clone has a handful of counts. The chain links TRBV7-8 to TRBJ2-7, with D tentatively TRBD1 (6 bases). The V gene lost 5 bases and the J gene lost 2 bases, with 19 bases spanning the gap. Germline V gene sequence: CDR1 SGHVS, CDR2 FQNEAQ. The CDR3 has 16 residues. The CDR3 region has the DNA TGTGCCAGCAGCCATAGAAGACAGGCCACCCCCTACGAGCAGTACTTC. This translates into CASSHRRQATPYEQYF.

The rearrangement uses TRBV5-4 and TRBJ2-2, with 7 bases matching TRBD1. J gave up 5 bases and V 1 base, and 5 bases lay outside the gene matches. CDR3 length: 15 residues. Germline lookup yields CDR1 SGHNT and CDR2 YYREEE (reference sequence). CDR3 protein: CASSLWNRGTGELFF. DNA for the CDR3: TGTGCCAGCAGCTTGTGGAACAGGGGAACCGGGGAGCTGTTTTTT.

This clone was seen a handful of times. The chain is built from TRBV4-1 and TRBJ1-5; 7 positions match TRBD1. Trimming cost V 5 bases and J 0 bases; bases outside gene matches: 7. The CDR3 is made up of 16 amino acids. Per germline, CDR1 MGHRA and CDR2 YSYEKL. CDR3: CASSEGTAYSNQPQHF. CDR3 nucleotides: TGCGCCAGCAGCGAAGGGACAGCCTATAGCAATCAGCCCCAGCATTTT.

CDR3 DNA sequence: TGCGCCAGCAGCCAAGACCACTCGAGCACAGATACGCAGTATTTT. This sequence encodes CASSQDHSSTDTQYF. The rearrangement links TRBV4-1 to TRBJ2-3; D gene unclear. CDR3 length: 15 amino acids. The V end was cut by 0 bases, the J end by 0 bases, with 7 bases between. In germline, CDR1 is MGHRA, CDR2 YSYEKL.

The chain employs TRBV2 and TRBJ2-5; possibly TRBD1 for D (8 bases). With 6 bases removed from V and 4 bases from J, the gap between germline ends came to 15 bases. The CDR3 runs 14 residues. Germline V gene lookup returns CDR1 SNHLY and CDR2 FYNNEI. The CDR3 spells CASSKNRGGETQYF. Written as DNA, the CDR3 is TGTGCCAGCAGCAAAAACAGGGGGGGAGAGACCCAGTACTTC. Supplemented by reference TRBV2 and TRBJ2-5, the full variable domain reads EPEVTQTPSHQVTQMGQEVILRCVPISNHLYFYWYRQILGQKVEFLVSFYNNEISEKSEIFDDQFSVERPDGSNFTLKIRSTKLEDSAMYFCASSKNRGGETQYFGPGTRLLVL.

The chain recombines TRBV12-5 with TRBJ2-7, with 8 bases lining up with TRBD2. The junction had 5 bases not matched to a gene; V was cut back by 1 base and J by 0 bases. The CDR3 sequence is 16 residues long. Germline-derived CDR1 and CDR2 are LGHNT and FRNRAP. The CDR3 sequence is CASGLETAGASYEQYF. The CDR3 DNA reads TGTGCTAGTGGTTTGGAAACAGCGGGGGCCTCCTACGAGCAGTACTTC.

The rearrangement joins TRBV7-2 to TRBJ2-7, with 11 bases fitting TRBD2. The CDR3 is 15 amino acids. V trimming: 8 bases; J trimming: 4 bases; junction bases outside the gene matches: 10. CDR1 is SGHTA, CDR2 FQGNSA, per germline. The CDR3 sequence: CASASLGLAVYEQYF. The CDR3 DNA follows: TGTGCCAGCGCATCATTGGGACTAGCGGTTTACGAGCAGTACTTC. Together with reference TRBV7-2 and TRBJ2-7, the CDR3 gives the full variable domain: GAGVSQSPSNKVTEKGKDVELRCDPISGHTALYWYRQSLGQGLEFLIYFQGNSAPDKSGLPSDRFSAERTGGSVSTLTIQRTQQEDSAVYLCASASLGLAVYEQYFGPGTRLTVT.

This chain uses TRBV18 with TRBJ1-1, with a possible D match to TRBD1 (5 bases). V lost 5 bases to trimming and J lost 5 bases, with 18 bases between them. CDR1 and CDR2 (germline): KGHSH, LQKENI. This CDR3 spans 15 amino acids. The CDR3 nucleotides are TGTGCCAGCTCATCCATTGCCGGGGCGTCGACTGAAGCTTTCTTT. Translation gives CASSSIAGASTEAFF.

Only one count was recorded for this clone. This chain uses TRBV9 with TRBJ2-2; 9 positions agree with TRBD1. V lost 4 bases, J lost 1 base, and 5 bases stayed unmatched. The germline V gene encodes CDR1 SGDLS and CDR2 YYNGEE. The CDR3 runs 16 residues. This CDR3 reads CASSPPGQGNTGELFF. Here the CDR3 DNA reads TGTGCCAGCAGCCCCCCGGGACAGGGGAACACCGGGGAGCTGTTTTTT. Based on the CDR3 plus reference TRBV9 and TRBJ2-2, the full variable domain is DSGVTQTPKHLITATGQRVTLRCSPRSGDLSVYWYQQSLDQGLQFLIQYYNGEERAKGNILERFSAQQFPDLHSELNLSSLELGDSALYFCASSPPGQGNTGELFFGEGSRLTVL.

The chain is built from TRBV6-1 and TRBJ2-1; D possibly uses TRBD1 or TRBD2 (5 bases each). The V end was cut by 3 bases, the J end by 5 bases, with 14 bases between. CDR1 and CDR2 from the germline V gene are MNHNS and SASEGT. This CDR3 region has 15 residues. The CDR3 protein is CASSDVGTPNNEQFF. Written as DNA, the CDR3 is TGTGCCAGCAGTGACGTGGGGACGCCAAACAATGAGCAGTTCTTC.

This chain links TRBV19 with TRBJ2-3; 11 bases map to TRBD1. V gave up 5 bases and J gave up 5 bases; unmatched junction bases: 9. This CDR3 has 16 amino acids. Germline CDR1 and CDR2: LNHDA and SQIVND (reference sequence). This chain's CDR3 is CASSGPGQGVGDTQYF. Here the CDR3 DNA reads TGTGCCAGTAGTGGACCGGGACAGGGGGTCGGAGATACGCAGTATTTT. The full variable domain, with the rest looked up from reference TRBV19 and TRBJ2-3, is DGGITQSPKYLFRKEGQNVTLSCEQNLNHDAMYWYRQDPGQGLRLIYYSQIVNDFQKGDIAEGYSVSREKKESFPLTVTSAQKNPTAFYLCASSGPGQGVGDTQYFGPGTRLTVL.

The chain links TRBV9 to TRBJ2-1, with 8 positions matching TRBD2. J was trimmed by 7 bases and V by 0 bases; bases with no gene match: 9. This CDR3 has 16 amino acids. The germline V gene encodes CDR1 SGDLS and CDR2 YYNGEE. The CDR3 DNA is TGTGCCAGCAGCGTAGATCCGGGGGGGCCGAGGAATGAGCAGTTCTTC. Amino acids: CASSVDPGGPRNEQFF.

Regarding this clone: Sequence at one end of the junction differs from germline and may be a read error. The J gene is TRBJ2-1, the V gene TRBV28, with 15 bases lining up with TRBD2. Germline V gene sequence: CDR1 MDHEN, CDR2 SYDVKM. CDR3 length: 16 residues. CDR3 residues: CASSLWTSGGANEQFF. The CDR3 coding sequence is TGTGCCAGCAGTCTATGGACTAGCGGGGGGGCCAATGAGCAGTTCTTC. Looking up the rest from reference TRBV28 and TRBJ2-1 gives the full variable domain: DVKVTQSSRYLVKRTGEKVFLECVQDMDHENMFWYRQDPGLGLRLIYFSYDVKMKEKGDIPEGYSVSREKKERFSLILESASTNQTSMYLCASSLWTSGGANEQFFGPGTRLTVL.

The chain employs TRBV19 and TRBJ1-2, with 7 bases matching TRBD1. CDR3 size: 14 residues. Germline CDR1 reads LNHDA; CDR2 reads SQIVND (reference sequence). V lost 4 bases to trimming and J lost 0 bases; unmatched junction nucleotides: 2. CDR3 sequence reads: CASSTQGANYGYTF. CDR3 in DNA: TGTGCCAGTAGTACCCAGGGGGCTAACTATGGCTACACCTTC.

The rearrangement uses TRBV30 and TRBJ2-1; 10 bases are a match to TRBD1. Losses at the gene ends were 0 bases for V and 8 bases for J; bases not matched to a gene: 7. Germline lookup yields CDR1 GTSNPN and CDR2 SVGIG (reference sequence). The CDR3 contains 15 residues. This CDR3 reads CAWSVGTGVIDEQFF. CDR3 DNA sequence: TGTGCCTGGAGTGTTGGGACAGGGGTAATAGATGAGCAGTTCTTC. Full variable domain (outside the CDR3, taken from reference TRBV30 and TRBJ2-1): SQTIHQWPATLVQPVGSPLSLECTVEGTSNPNLYWYRQAAGRGLQLLFYSVGIGQISSEVPQNLSASRPQDRQFILSSKKLLLSDSGFYLCAWSVGTGVIDEQFFGPGTRLTVL.

A remark on this clone: This CDR3 is also generated by other DNA sequences in the sample. The chain carries TRBV5-4 and TRBJ1-1; D possibly corresponds to TRBD1 (5 bases). V was trimmed by 10 bases and J by 1 base, leaving 11 bases between them. CDR3 length: 12 residues. Germline values: CDR1 SGHNT, CDR2 YYREEE (reference sequence). The CDR3 reads CAFGGENTEAFF. The CDR3 bases are TGTGCCTTTGGGGGGGAGAACACTGAAGCTTTCTTT.

In this sample, this clone turned up once. The chain recombines TRBV7-9 with TRBJ1-5, with D perhaps matching TRBD1 (5 bases). Germline values: CDR1 SEHNR, CDR2 FQNEAQ (reference sequence). V was cut by 7 bases and J by 0 bases, with 10 bases left in between. This CDR3 is 14 amino acids long. CDR3 sequence reads: CASTLGDSNQPQHF. CDR3 bases: TGTGCCAGCACCCTGGGGGATAGCAATCAGCCCCAGCATTTT.

The CDR3 is CASSLTGSGWSDTQYF. DNA of the CDR3: TGTGCCAGCAGCTTGACCGGAAGTGGGTGGTCGGATACGCAGTATTTT. J is TRBJ2-3 and V is TRBV5-6; D unclear. Between the trimmed V and J ends, which lost 1 base and 6 bases, there was a span of 18 bases. The CDR3 sequence is 16 residues long. From germline, CDR1 is SGHDT and CDR2 YYEEEE.

This chain links TRBV9 with TRBJ1-2; unclear D gene. V dropped 0 bases and J dropped 8 bases, with 11 bases sitting between them. This CDR3 contains 13 residues. CDR1 is SGDLS, CDR2 YYNGEE, per germline. CDR3 DNA: TGTGCCAGCAGCGTAGATGGGGATAAGGGCTACACCTTC. Encoded protein: CASSVDGDKGYTF.

The rearrangement joins TRBV6-5 to TRBJ2-7; D uncertain. The CDR3 consists of 13 residues. V was trimmed by 6 bases and J by 4 bases, leaving 13 bases between them. Germline assignment: CDR1 MNHEY and CDR2 SVGAGI. The CDR3 DNA follows: TGTGCCAGCAGCCCGTACACGATTTACGAGCAGTACTTC. As protein: CASSPYTIYEQYF.

V usage is TRBV9 and J usage is TRBJ2-1; no clear D gene. CDR1 and CDR2 from the germline V gene are SGDLS and YYNGEE. Trimming stripped 3 bases from V and 8 bases from J, with 18 bases between. The CDR3 has 15 amino acids. CDR3 residues: CASSGARIFPDEQFF. The CDR3 region has the DNA TGTGCCAGCAGCGGAGCCCGGATCTTTCCCGATGAGCAGTTCTTC.

This clone is a singleton in its sample. V is TRBV6-1 and J is TRBJ1-2, with 7 bases fitting TRBD1. Trimming took 5 bases from V and 7 from J; bases not matched to a gene: 4. This CDR3 is built from 12 residues. In germline, CDR1 is MNHNS, CDR2 SASEGT. For the CDR3, the DNA is TGTGCCAGCAGTTTGACAGGGTCTGGCTACACCTTC. Encoded protein: CASSLTGSGYTF.